This T cell receptor beta chain stems from a study of blood T cell repertoires in COVID-19. Study in general: Italy, Spain and the United States were the sources of the convalescent and acute COVID-19 samples. PBMCs, B-cell-depleted T cells, or T cells were the source of the cDNA or gDNA that made up the material.

Study processing details: Reference gene primer amplification in the assay estimated nucleated cell counts. Profiling relied on immunoSEQ multiplex PCR, and the TCRdb table lists in-frame clones only, not all of them. The DNA was the basis for D and trimming; V, J and clone size are from that table. The profile shows about 190,000 clones, roughly 91% of them singletons. The junction had 8 bases not matched to a gene; V was cut back by 3 bases and J by 7 bases. The CDR3 contains 15 residues. Germline V lookup: CDR1 SGHAT, CDR2 FQNNGV. Sequenced: peripheral blood. This receptor was identified in a human donor in a cohort sampled during active COVID-19. The rearrangement links TRBV11-2 to TRBJ2-1; 8 bases align to TRBD1. The CDR3, as DNA: TGTGCCAGCAGCTTGTGGCAGGGGGCTTTGAATGAGCAGTTCTTC. Amino acids: CASSLWQGALNEQFF.